One and the same sample provided the 17 T cell receptor beta chains below, sequenced in a study of blood T cell repertoires in COVID-19. Method: immunoSEQ multiplex PCR; TCRdb's copy keeps in-frame clones and lacks some. Of around 140,000 clones listed, 87% are singletons. The source material was PBMCs or T cells enriched from blood (not recorded which). All receptors come from a man in his 60s who had recovered from COVID-19.

CDR3: CASSQEGVKYGYTF. CDR3 in DNA: TGCGCCAGCAGCCAAGAAGGGGTAAAATATGGCTACACCTTC. The chain links TRBV4-1 to TRBJ1-2; perhaps TRBD1 as D (5 bases). CDR3 length equals 14 residues. V lost 0 bases and J lost 5, with 10 bases in between. Germline CDR1 MGHRA, CDR2 YSYEKL.

In its sample, this clone was seen once. The V call is TRBV28, the J call TRBJ1-1; tentatively, D is TRBD1 (6 bases). Trimming left V 7 bases short and J 7 bases short, with 13 bases between. The CDR3 is 12 amino acids. Germline-derived CDR1 and CDR2 are MDHEN and SYDVKM. DNA of the CDR3: TGTGCCAGCACCGTAACAGGGCTTGAAGCTTTCTTT. It translates to CASTVTGLEAFF. The full variable domain, rest sourced from reference TRBV28 and TRBJ1-1, is DVKVTQSSRYLVKRTGEKVFLECVQDMDHENMFWYRQDPGLGLRLIYFSYDVKMKEKGDIPEGYSVSREKKERFSLILESASTNQTSMYLCASTVTGLEAFFGQGTRLTVV.

The chain carries TRBV19 and TRBJ2-2, with TRBD1 matching 11 bases. V was pared by 7 bases and J by 5 bases, with 6 bases of the junction left unmatched. The CDR3 extends over 15 amino acids. Germline lookup yields CDR1 LNHDA and CDR2 SQIVND (reference sequence). The CDR3 nucleotides are TGTGCCAGTAAGGAGGACAGGGGGCCTACCGGGGAGCTGTTTTTT. It is translated as CASKEDRGPTGELFF.

The rearrangement uses TRBV4-2 and TRBJ2-7, with TRBD2 identical over 7 bases. Germline V gene lookup returns CDR1 LGHNA and CDR2 YNFKEQ. The CDR3 covers 18 residues. After removal of 4 bases from V and 0 bases from J, the junction contained 15 bases not matched to a gene. CDR3 nucleotides: TGTGCCAGCAGCCTCAAGACTAGCATTACAGGTAGCTCCTACGAGCAGTACTTC. Its translation is CASSLKTSITGSSYEQYF.

The chain has TRBV7-9 and TRBJ2-2, with a possible D match to TRBD1 (5 bases). V gave up 6 bases and J gave up 5 bases, with 10 bases separating them. The CDR3 covers 13 residues. Germline V gene sequence: CDR1 SEHNR, CDR2 FQNEAQ (reference sequence). The CDR3 region has the DNA TGTGCCAGCAGAGGGGATGTGACCGGGGAGCTGTTTTTT. It is translated as CASRGDVTGELFF.

The genes are TRBV10-2 and TRBJ1-1; D might be TRBD1 (6 bases). Germline assignment: CDR1 WSHSY and CDR2 SAAADI. Trimming took 6 bases from V and 3 from J, leaving 14 bases between them. The CDR3 length is 14 residues. CDR3: CASRETGRDTEAFF. The CDR3 DNA reads as TGCGCCAGCAGGGAGACAGGCCGGGACACTGAAGCTTTCTTT.

This clone was detected only a few times. The chain links TRBV27 to TRBJ2-7; TRBD1 is a possible D gene (5 bases). Germline V gene lookup returns CDR1 MNHEY and CDR2 SMNVEV (reference sequence). Trimming removed 7 bases at V and 7 bases at J, with 17 bases between. The CDR3 covers 13 residues. CDR3: CASNSLGHKEQYF. For the CDR3, the DNA is TGTGCCAGCAATAGTTTAGGACACAAGGAGCAGTACTTC.

The chain is built from TRBV5-5 and TRBJ1-5; D remains ambiguous. Per the germline V gene, CDR1 is SGHKS and CDR2 is YYEKEE (reference sequence). V was clipped by 0 bases and J by 7 bases, with 11 bases between them. The CDR3 length is 14 residues. CDR3 coding DNA: TGTGCCAGCAGCTTGGGAGGAGGTGGGCAGCCCCAGCATTTT. It is translated as CASSLGGGGQPQHF.

This sequence joins TRBV5-1 and TRBJ2-3, with a tentative D call TRBD2 (6 bases). The V end lost 2 bases, the J end lost 4 bases, and 14 bases lay between the germline ends. CDR3 length equals 15 residues. Looked up from germline, CDR1 is SGHRS and CDR2 is YFSETQ. CDR3 nucleotide sequence: TGCGCCAGCAGCTTTTCGGGACTGGCCCCAGATACGCAGTATTTT. This gives the protein CASSFSGLAPDTQYF.

This sequence joins TRBV27 and TRBJ2-7, with 7 positions matching TRBD1. Trimming cost V 3 bases and J 1 base; bases outside gene matches: 9. The CDR3 spans 16 residues. Germline V gives CDR1 MNHEY, CDR2 SMNVEV (reference sequence). This chain's CDR3 is CASSFWNRGVSYEQYF. CDR3 bases: TGTGCCAGCAGTTTTTGGAACAGGGGTGTATCCTACGAGCAGTACTTC.

The chain links TRBV30 to TRBJ1-5; a possible D gene is TRBD1 (6 bases). The V end lost 3 bases, the J end lost 4 bases, and 10 bases lay between the germline ends. CDR1 and CDR2 from the germline V gene are GTSNPN and SVGIG (reference sequence). This CDR3 region has 13 residues. CDR3 protein: CAWRDSPNQPQHF. In DNA, the CDR3 is TGTGCCTGGAGGGACAGTCCAAATCAGCCCCAGCATTTT.

This sequence joins TRBV7-9 and TRBJ2-5, with a weak D call TRBD1 (6 bases). The V gene lost 0 bases and the J gene lost 4 bases, with 12 bases spanning the gap. Germline V CDR1 and CDR2: SEHNR, FQNEAQ (reference sequence). The CDR3 is 15 amino acids. The CDR3 DNA reads TGTGCCAGCAGCTTAGCGGGCCAGGGGAGAGAGACCCAGTACTTC. Encoded protein: CASSLAGQGRETQYF.

V is TRBV5-4 and J is TRBJ2-2; 12 nucleotides line up with TRBD2. CDR3 length equals 17 residues. Per germline, CDR1 SGHNT and CDR2 YYREEE (reference sequence). V lost 3 bases, J lost 0 bases, and 3 bases stayed unmatched. CDR3 sequence: CASSSGTSGPNTGELFF. In DNA form, the CDR3 reads TGTGCCAGCAGCTCCGGGACTAGCGGGCCGAACACCGGGGAGCTGTTTTTT. Variable domain in full (rest from reference TRBV5-4 and TRBJ2-2): ETGVTQSPTHLIKTRGQQVTLRCSSQSGHNTVSWYQQALGQGPQFIFQYYREEENGRGNFPPRFSGLQFPNYSSELNVNALELDDSALYLCASSSGTSGPNTGELFFGEGSRLTVL.

The rearrangement links TRBV5-4 to TRBJ2-3, with 7 nucleotides matching TRBD1. Germline assignment: CDR1 SGHNT and CDR2 YYREEE (reference sequence). CDR3 length equals 19 residues. J lost 6 bases, V lost 4 bases, and 23 bases had no gene match. The CDR3 loop is CASSPPPGQWSSLMDTQYF. CDR3 nucleotides: TGTGCCAGCAGCCCCCCCCCGGGACAGTGGTCCTCGCTGATGGATACGCAGTATTTT.

This chain's CDR3 is CASSTTGQTNEQFF. In DNA, the CDR3 is TGTGCCAGCAGCACGACAGGGCAAACCAATGAGCAGTTCTTC. The V call is TRBV5-6, the J call TRBJ2-1; 7 bases map to TRBD1. The CDR3 is 14 residues long. Germline assignment: CDR1 SGHDT and CDR2 YYEEEE. Germline trimming cut 4 bases from V and 6 bases from J; bases unmatched to any gene: 7.

The chain couples TRBV6-5 to TRBJ2-3; 7 nucleotides line up with TRBD2. After removal of 8 bases from V and 4 bases from J, the junction contained 12 bases not matched to a gene. The germline CDR1 and CDR2 sequences are MNHEY and SVGAGI. The CDR3 extends over 15 amino acids. CDR3 residues: CASFQRSGGPDTQYF. The CDR3 coding sequence is TGTGCCAGCTTCCAAAGGTCGGGAGGCCCAGATACGCAGTATTTT.

The gene calls are TRBV6-6 and TRBJ2-5, with 7 bases matching TRBD1. The CDR3 runs 18 residues. CDR1 and CDR2 (germline): MNHNY, SVGAGI (reference sequence). V lost 9 bases, J lost 4 bases, and 23 bases stayed unmatched. CDR3 coding DNA: TGTGCCAGTAGTCTAGTGGGCAGGGGGAGTCCTAATCCAGAGACCCAGTACTTC. Amino acids: CASSLVGRGSPNPETQYF.